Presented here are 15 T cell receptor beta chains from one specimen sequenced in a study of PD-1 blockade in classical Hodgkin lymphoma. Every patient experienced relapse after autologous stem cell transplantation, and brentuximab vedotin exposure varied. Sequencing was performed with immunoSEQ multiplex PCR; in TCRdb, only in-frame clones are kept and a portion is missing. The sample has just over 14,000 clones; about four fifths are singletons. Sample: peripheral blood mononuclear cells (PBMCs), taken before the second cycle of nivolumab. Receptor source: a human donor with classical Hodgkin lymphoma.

CDR3 nucleotide sequence: TGCGCCAGCAGCTTGAGTACAGGGGTGAGCCCCCAAGCTTTCTTT. Translation gives CASSLSTGVSPQAFF. The chain couples TRBV5-1 to TRBJ1-1; 7 bases are a match to TRBD1. The CDR3 contains 15 residues. Unmatched junction bases numbered 12, after V lost 1 base and J lost 9 bases. Germline V gene sequence: CDR1 SGHRS, CDR2 YFSETQ.

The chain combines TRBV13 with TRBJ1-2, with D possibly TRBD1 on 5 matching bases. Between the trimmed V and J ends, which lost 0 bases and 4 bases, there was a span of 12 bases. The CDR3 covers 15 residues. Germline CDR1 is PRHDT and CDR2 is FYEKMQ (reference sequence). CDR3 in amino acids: CASSLGLTGGYGYTF. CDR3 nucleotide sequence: TGTGCCAGCAGCTTAGGATTAACAGGAGGCTATGGCTACACCTTC.

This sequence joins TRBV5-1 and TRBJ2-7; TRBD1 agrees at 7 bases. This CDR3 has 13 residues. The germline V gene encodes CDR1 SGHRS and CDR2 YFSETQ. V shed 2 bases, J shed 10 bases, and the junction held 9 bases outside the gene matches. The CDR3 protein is CASSLGAGTVQYF. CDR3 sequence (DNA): TGCGCCAGCAGCTTAGGAGCCGGGACAGTACAGTACTTC.

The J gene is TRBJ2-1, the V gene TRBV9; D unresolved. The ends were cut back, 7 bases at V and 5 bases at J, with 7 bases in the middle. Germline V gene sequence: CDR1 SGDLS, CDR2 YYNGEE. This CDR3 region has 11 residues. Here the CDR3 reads CASGRDNEQFF. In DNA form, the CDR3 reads TGTGCCAGCGGCCGGGACAATGAGCAGTTCTTC.

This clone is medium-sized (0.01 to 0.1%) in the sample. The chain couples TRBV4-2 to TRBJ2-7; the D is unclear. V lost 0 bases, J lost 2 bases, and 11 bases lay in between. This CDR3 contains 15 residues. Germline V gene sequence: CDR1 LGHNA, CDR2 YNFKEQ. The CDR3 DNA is TGTGCCAGCAGCCAAGAGCCTACTCAAGCCTACGAGCAGTACTTC. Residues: CASSQEPTQAYEQYF.

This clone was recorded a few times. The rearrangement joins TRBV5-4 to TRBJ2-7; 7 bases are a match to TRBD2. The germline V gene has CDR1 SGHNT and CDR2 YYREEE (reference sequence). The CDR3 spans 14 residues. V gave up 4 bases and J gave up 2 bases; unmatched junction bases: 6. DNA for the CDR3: TGTGCCAGCAGCCCCGGGGGGAATACCTACGAGCAGTACTTC. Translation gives CASSPGGNTYEQYF.

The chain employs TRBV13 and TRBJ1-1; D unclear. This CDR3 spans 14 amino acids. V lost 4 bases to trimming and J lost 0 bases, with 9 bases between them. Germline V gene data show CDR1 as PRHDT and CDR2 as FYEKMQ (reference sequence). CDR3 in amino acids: CASSSWEVNTEAFF. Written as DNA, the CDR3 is TGTGCCAGCAGCTCCTGGGAGGTGAACACTGAAGCTTTCTTT. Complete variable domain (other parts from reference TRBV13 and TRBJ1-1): AAGVIQSPRHLIKEKRETATLKCYPIPRHDTVYWYQQGPGQDPQFLISFYEKMQSDKGSIPDRFSAQQFSDYHSELNMSSLELGDSALYFCASSSWEVNTEAFFGQGTRLTVV.

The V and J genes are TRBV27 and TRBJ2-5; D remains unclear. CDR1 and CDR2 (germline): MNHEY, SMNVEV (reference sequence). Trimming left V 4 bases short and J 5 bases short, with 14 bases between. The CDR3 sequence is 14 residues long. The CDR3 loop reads CASSYVGGRETQYF. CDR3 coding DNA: TGTGCCAGCAGTTATGTGGGTGGACGGGAGACCCAGTACTTC.

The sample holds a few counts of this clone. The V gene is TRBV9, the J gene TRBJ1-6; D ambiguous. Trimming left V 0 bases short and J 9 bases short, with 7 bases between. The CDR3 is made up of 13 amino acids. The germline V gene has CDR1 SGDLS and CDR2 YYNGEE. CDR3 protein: CASSVEGGSPLHF. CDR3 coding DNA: TGTGCCAGCAGCGTAGAGGGTGGTTCACCCCTCCACTTT.

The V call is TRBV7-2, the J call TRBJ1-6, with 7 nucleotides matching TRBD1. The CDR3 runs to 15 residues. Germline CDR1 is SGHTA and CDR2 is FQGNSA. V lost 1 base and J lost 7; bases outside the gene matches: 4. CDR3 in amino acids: CASSLVAGGNSPLHF. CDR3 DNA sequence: TGTGCCAGCAGCTTAGTTGCAGGGGGAAATTCACCCCTCCACTTT.

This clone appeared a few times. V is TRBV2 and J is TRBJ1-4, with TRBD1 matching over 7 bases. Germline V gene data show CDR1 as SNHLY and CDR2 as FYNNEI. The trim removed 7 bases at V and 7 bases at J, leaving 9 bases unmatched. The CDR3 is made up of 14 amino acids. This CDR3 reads CASTRQGLPEKLFF. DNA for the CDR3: TGTGCCAGCACAAGACAGGGCCTTCCTGAAAAACTGTTTTTT.

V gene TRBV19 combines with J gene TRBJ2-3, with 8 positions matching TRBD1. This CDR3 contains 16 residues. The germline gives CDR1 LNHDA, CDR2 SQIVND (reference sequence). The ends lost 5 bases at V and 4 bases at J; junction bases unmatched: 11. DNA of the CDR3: TGTGCCAGTAGTCTCCCCCGGCTACAGGGGGCAGATACGCAGTATTTT. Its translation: CASSLPRLQGADTQYF.

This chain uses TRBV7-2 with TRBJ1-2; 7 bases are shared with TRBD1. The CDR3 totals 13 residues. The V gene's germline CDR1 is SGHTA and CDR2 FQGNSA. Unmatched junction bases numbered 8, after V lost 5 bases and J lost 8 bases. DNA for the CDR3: TGTGCCAGCAGCCCTAGACAGGGAGGCGGCTACACCTTC. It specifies CASSPRQGGGYTF.

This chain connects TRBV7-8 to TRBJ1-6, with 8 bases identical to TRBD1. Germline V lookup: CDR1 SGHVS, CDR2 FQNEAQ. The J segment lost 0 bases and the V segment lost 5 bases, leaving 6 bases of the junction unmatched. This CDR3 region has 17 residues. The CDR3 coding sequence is TGTGCCAGCAGCGTACAGGGGGATGTCTCCTATAATTCACCCCTCCACTTT. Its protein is CASSVQGDVSYNSPLHF.

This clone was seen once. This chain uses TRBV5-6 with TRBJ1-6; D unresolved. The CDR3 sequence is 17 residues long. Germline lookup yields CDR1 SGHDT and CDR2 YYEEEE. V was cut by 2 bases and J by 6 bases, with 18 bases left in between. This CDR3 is CASSFNWAATINSPLHF. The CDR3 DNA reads TGTGCCAGCAGCTTTAACTGGGCCGCGACCATTAATTCACCCCTCCACTTT.